A selection of T cell receptor beta chains follows, all from one sample in a study of cytomegalovirus exposure and HLA in healthy donors. Clones were read by immunoSEQ multiplex PCR, and TCRdb kept only the in-frame ones, dropping some. Found here are approximately 61,000 clones, around 82% of them singletons; the top ten hold 7.8%. Material: PBMCs. The source is a man in his late teens or twenties in good health and CMV-seropositive. Each CDR3 is given without its conserved first and last residue. Some rows mark clone size as missing; the rest say once, few, many or name a class of expanded clone.

J | size | V | CDR3
TRBJ2-2 | - | TRBV19 | ASNPKLAGELF
TRBJ1-4 | - | TRBV15 | ATSRPGEKLF
TRBJ2-2 | - | TRBV30 | AWTGVSGELF
TRBJ2-1 | - | TRBV30 | AWSVREVNEQF
TRBJ2-2 | - | TRBV28 | ASSLMGVRTGGGTGELF
TRBJ2-7 | - | TRBV30 | AWRSREAEQY
TRBJ2-7 | - | TRBV18 | ASSPPGEIYEQY
TRBJ2-7 | once | TRBV18 | ASSPKPGLAGYEQY
TRBJ2-7 | - | TRBV28 | ASSLDRGVPYEQY
TRBJ1-1 | - | TRBV20-1 | SAPYNTEAF
TRBJ1-2 | - | TRBV29-1 | SVPEGAGEGIWIVPGYT
TRBJ2-1 | - | TRBV30 | AWSVLAGVYNEQF
TRBJ1-1 | - | TRBV10-2 | ASRFGDTEAF
TRBJ2-5 | - | TRBV6-5 | ASRSPETQY
TRBJ1-1 | few | TRBV9 | ASSVGYRVGNTEAF
TRBJ1-2 | - | TRBV6-5 | ASSYGGVTGYT
TRBJ2-2 | - | TRBV5-4 | ASSRPGGGSTGELF
TRBJ1-5 | - | TRBV18 | ASSPGQPNQPQH
TRBJ1-1 | - | TRBV27 | ASSLGGQNTEAF
TRBJ1-4 | - | TRBV18 | ASSPQQGPANEKLF
TRBJ2-1 | - | TRBV29-1 | SGGQNNEQF
TRBJ2-1 | - | TRBV30 | AWRTSGGGDEQF
TRBJ1-4 | - | TRBV4-1 | ASSQNTGTSNEKLF